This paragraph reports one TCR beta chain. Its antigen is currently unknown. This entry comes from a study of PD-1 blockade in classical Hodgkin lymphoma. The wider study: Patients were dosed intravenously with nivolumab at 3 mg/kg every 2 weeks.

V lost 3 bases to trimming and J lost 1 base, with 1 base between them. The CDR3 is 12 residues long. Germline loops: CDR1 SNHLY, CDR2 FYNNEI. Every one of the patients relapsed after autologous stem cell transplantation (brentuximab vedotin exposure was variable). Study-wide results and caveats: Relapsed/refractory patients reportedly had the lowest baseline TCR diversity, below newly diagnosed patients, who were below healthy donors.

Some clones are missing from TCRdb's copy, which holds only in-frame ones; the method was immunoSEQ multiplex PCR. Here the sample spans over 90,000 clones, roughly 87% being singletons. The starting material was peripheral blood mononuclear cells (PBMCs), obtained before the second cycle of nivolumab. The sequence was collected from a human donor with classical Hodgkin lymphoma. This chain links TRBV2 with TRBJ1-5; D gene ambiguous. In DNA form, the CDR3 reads TGTGCCAGCAGTGAGAGCAATCAGCCCCAGCATTTT. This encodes CASSESNQPQHF. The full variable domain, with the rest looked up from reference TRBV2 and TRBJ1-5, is EPEVTQTPSHQVTQMGQEVILRCVPISNHLYFYWYRQILGQKVEFLVSFYNNEISEKSEIFDDQFSVERPDGSNFTLKIRSTKLEDSAMYFCASSESNQPQHFGDGTRLSIL.